This TCR beta chain originates from a study of Ad26.COV2.S vaccination and SARS-CoV-2 variants. Notes on the study in general: Reported findings describe substantial breadth in spike-specific CD8+ and CD4+ T cell responses following vaccination.

V shed 0 bases and J 3 bases; nucleotides not matched to a gene: 5. Looked up from germline, CDR1 is SGDLS and CDR2 is YYNGEE. The length of the CDR3 is 16 residues. Produced via immunoSEQ multiplex PCR; TCRdb's table is partial and in-frame only. The table has a few hundred thousand clones, around nine tenths seen once. Treatment meaning: 15 to 20 received Ad26.COV2.S at low or high dose, single or two shots; 5 received placebo; per-sample allocation not given. Sampling was done on day 63 after the first vaccine or placebo injection. It was Wuhan-strain SARS-CoV-2 spike that the Ad26 vaccine vector expressed. Turning to this clone: The target antigen is unknown.

The chain is built from TRBV9 and TRBJ2-7; 11 bases align to TRBD2. The sample was peripheral blood, taken in a trial of Ad26.COV2.S vaccine versus placebo. This TCR came from a person between 18 and 60 years old who received the Ad26.COV2.S COVID-19 vaccine or a placebo. The CDR3, as DNA: TGTGCCAGCAGCGTAGGTCCTCTAGCGGGGGGCTACGAGCAGTACTTC. Amino acids: CASSVGPLAGGYEQYF.